This TCR beta chain was obtained from a study of Graves' ophthalmopathy and Graves' hyperthyroidism. The study's findings and limits: With roughly 88% sensitivity and around 80% specificity, a 13-signature model separated ophthalmopathy from stable hyperthyroidism.

Trimming cost V 2 bases and J 3 bases; bases outside gene matches: 6. Germline CDR1 and CDR2: LGHNT and FRNRAP. The CDR3 runs to 16 residues. There are many counts of this clonotype. The antigen remains undetermined. Amplified TCR beta CDR3 regions were obtained using RNA transcripts as template. The authors performed first-round RT-PCR with HTBI primers and then a second-round multiplex PCR. TCRdb re-analysed the multiplex PCR reads in MiXCR, keeping a single row per CDR3 protein. The table has about 390,000 distinct CDR3 sequences, 15% seen once. Hyperthyroidism qualified as stable when ophthalmopathy did not develop within 18 months of follow-up.

The gene calls are TRBV12-5 and TRBJ2-5; 10 positions agree with TRBD2. Sequenced sample: peripheral blood. The sequence was obtained from a woman in her late teens or twenties with stable Graves' hyperthyroidism. CDR3 in amino acids: CASGLYSTSGEETQYF. For the CDR3, the DNA is TGTGCTAGTGGTTTGTATAGTACTAGCGGGGAAGAGACCCAGTACTTC.